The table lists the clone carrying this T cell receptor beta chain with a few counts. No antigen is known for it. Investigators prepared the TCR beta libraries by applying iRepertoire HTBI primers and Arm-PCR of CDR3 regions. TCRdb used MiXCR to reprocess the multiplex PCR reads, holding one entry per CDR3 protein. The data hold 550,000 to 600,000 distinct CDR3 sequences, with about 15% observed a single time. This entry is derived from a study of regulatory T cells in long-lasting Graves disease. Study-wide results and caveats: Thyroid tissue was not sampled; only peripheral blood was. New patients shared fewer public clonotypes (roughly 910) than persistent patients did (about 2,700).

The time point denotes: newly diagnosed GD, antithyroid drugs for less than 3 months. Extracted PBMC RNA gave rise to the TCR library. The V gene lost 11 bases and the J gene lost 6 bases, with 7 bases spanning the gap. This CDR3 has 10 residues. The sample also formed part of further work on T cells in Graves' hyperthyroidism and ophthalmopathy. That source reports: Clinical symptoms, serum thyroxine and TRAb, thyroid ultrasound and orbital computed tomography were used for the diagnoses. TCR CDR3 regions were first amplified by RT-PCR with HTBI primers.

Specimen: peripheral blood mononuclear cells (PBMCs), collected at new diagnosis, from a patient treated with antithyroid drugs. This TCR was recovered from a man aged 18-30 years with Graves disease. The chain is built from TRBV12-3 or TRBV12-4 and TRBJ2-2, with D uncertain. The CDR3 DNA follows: TGTGCCTCGGAGTCCGGGGAGCTGTTTTTT. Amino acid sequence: CASESGELFF.